This T cell receptor beta chain is drawn from a study of T cells expressing NK-cell markers. In the study overall: Out of eight donors sequenced, seven tested HCMV-seropositive and the remaining one seronegative. General study results and limits: Dominant NKG2C+ clonotype frequencies of roughly 1.0-7.0% of CD8+ T cells were measured in over five donors. The CD3+CD56-NKG2C+ fraction was also led by these clonotypes in a few donors.

Making the TCR beta cDNA relied on 5'RACE template switching with UMIs. One entry per CDR3 protein, without DNA, is what TCRdb gives after re-calling the 5' RACE reads. This sample lists 550,000 or so distinct CDR3 sequences; its ten largest clones have around 4%. On this clonotype: Its antigen is as yet unknown.

Germline V lookup: CDR1 DFQATT, CDR2 SNEGSKA (reference sequence). The CDR3 sequence is 13 residues long. The rearrangement joins TRBV20-1 to TRBJ1-1; the D call from TCRdb, TRBD1, cannot be confirmed without DNA. This clonotype was sampled from a man aged 18 to 35 in good health. Sequenced sample: blood T cells: a sorted CD56 or NKG2C T cell subset, CD4+ or CD8+ T cells, or bulk PBMC T cells (not recorded which). The CDR3 reads CSALTGPNTEAFF.